This paragraph covers one TCR beta chain sequence. Its specificity is unknown. The record originates from a study of OX40 agonist ivuxolimab in advanced cancers. As for the study in general: The patients got ivuxolimab, which is an agonistic anti-OX40 (CD134) antibody. Study-wide points: At doses 0.1 to 3.0 mg/kg, CD4+ and CD8+ clones expanded.

In germline, CDR1 is LNHDA, CDR2 SQIVND (reference sequence). Trimming removed 0 bases at V and 0 bases at J, with 6 bases between. The CDR3 totals 15 residues. TCRdb's copy holds only in-frame clones and misses some; the assay was immunoSEQ multiplex PCR. The table lists about 69,000 clones, around four fifths of them singletons, with approximately 2.3% in the top ten. This TCR was sampled from an adult with an advanced solid tumor such as melanoma, head and neck, liver or kidney cancer. The chain couples TRBV19 to TRBJ1-5, with unresolved D. The sample consisted of CD4+ or CD8+ T cells sorted from blood, taken in a trial of the OX40 agonist ivuxolimab. CDR3 residues: CASSIDQVSNQPQHF. In nucleotides, the CDR3 is TGTGCCAGTAGTATAGACCAGGTTAGCAATCAGCCCCAGCATTTT.